This T cell receptor beta chain was identified during a study of blood T cell repertoires in COVID-19. Study details: The United States, Italy and Spain supplied acute and convalescent COVID-19 samples.

The Seattle site enrolled patients during active infection and followed them longitudinally. V trimming: 1 base; J trimming: 0 bases; junction bases outside the gene matches: 6. The germline V gene has CDR1 SGHTA and CDR2 FQGNSA. The CDR3 covers 17 residues. The method was immunoSEQ multiplex PCR; TCRdb's version includes in-frame clones alone and lacks a portion of them. Of 55,000 to 70,000 clones listed, 70% to 90% are singletons. This sequence was found in a woman aged 45-65 years with COVID-19, enrolled during active disease. Specimen: peripheral blood. The genes are TRBV7-2 and TRBJ2-3, with 8 positions matching TRBD2. CDR3 DNA: TGTGCCAGCAGCTTAGTTTTCCAGCGGGGGAGCACAGATACGCAGTATTTT. It codes for CASSLVFQRGSTDTQYF.